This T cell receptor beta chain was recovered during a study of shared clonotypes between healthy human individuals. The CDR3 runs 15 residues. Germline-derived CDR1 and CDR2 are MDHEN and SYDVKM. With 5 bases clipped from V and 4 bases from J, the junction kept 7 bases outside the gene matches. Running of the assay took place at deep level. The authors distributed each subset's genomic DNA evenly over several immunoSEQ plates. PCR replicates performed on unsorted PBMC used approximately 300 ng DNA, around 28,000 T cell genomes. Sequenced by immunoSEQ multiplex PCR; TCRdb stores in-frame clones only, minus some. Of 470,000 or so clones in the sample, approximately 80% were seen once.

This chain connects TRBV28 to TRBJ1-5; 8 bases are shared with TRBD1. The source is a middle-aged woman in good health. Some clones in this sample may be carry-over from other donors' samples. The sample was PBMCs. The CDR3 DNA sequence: TGTGCCAGCAGTACCCCGGACAGGGAGAATCAGCCCCAGCATTTT. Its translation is CASSTPDRENQPQHF.